These 4 T cell receptor beta chains were sequenced from one sample in a study of blood T cell repertoires in COVID-19. Assay used: immunoSEQ multiplex PCR; TCRdb lists only in-frame clones, some missing. The sample records around 190,000 clones, roughly 80% being singletons. Sequenced input: peripheral blood. The source is a woman aged 70 to 79 with COVID-19, enrolled during active disease.

The gene calls are TRBV19 and TRBJ2-5; maybe TRBD2 (6 bases). Germline-derived CDR1 and CDR2 are LNHDA and SQIVND (reference sequence). CDR3 length equals 13 residues. Trimming took off 6 bases at V and 5 bases at J, with 13 bases between the two ends. DNA of the CDR3: TGTGCCAGTAGGAGACCGGGAGATGAGACCCAGTACTTC. It codes for CASRRPGDETQYF.

The rearrangement links TRBV19 to TRBJ2-1; TRBD2 aligns across 11 bases. With 4 bases clipped from V and 5 bases from J, the junction kept 4 bases outside the gene matches. The length of the CDR3 is 15 residues. CDR1 is LNHDA and CDR2 is SQIVND in the germline V gene (reference sequence). CDR3 region: CASSRGLADNNEQFF. CDR3 coding DNA: TGTGCCAGTAGTAGGGGACTAGCGGATAACAATGAGCAGTTCTTC.

The J gene is TRBJ1-3, the V gene TRBV5-1; the D is unclear. Trimming cost V 4 bases and J 4 bases, with 18 bases left between them. The V gene's germline CDR1 is SGHRS and CDR2 YFSETQ. CDR3 length: 16 amino acids. CDR3 coding DNA: TGCGCCAGCAGCCCACGTTTCGGACTTGCCGGAAACACCATATATTTT. This gives the protein CASSPRFGLAGNTIYF. The entire variable domain, with the rest obtained from reference TRBV5-1 and TRBJ1-3, is as follows: KAGVTQTPRYLIKTRGQQVTLSCSPISGHRSVSWYQQTPGQGLQFLFEYFSETQRNKGNFPGRFSGRQFSNSRSEMNVSTLELGDSALYLCASSPRFGLAGNTIYFGEGSWLTVV.

The chain uses TRBV6-5 and TRBJ1-2; D is possibly TRBD1 (5 bases). The CDR3 has 13 residues. Germline CDR1 reads MNHEY; CDR2 reads SVGAGI. Trimming left V 0 bases short and J 11 bases short, with 13 bases between. CDR3 DNA: TGTGCCAGCAGTTACTCCTGGGGCCCCTATTACACCTTC. Translating gives CASSYSWGPYYTF.